This T cell receptor beta chain is drawn from a study of blood T cells in healthy people across ages. Then a second PCR, running about 7 to 11 cycles, was carried out with a sample-barcoded 5' primer and a J-beta primer mix. TCRdb reprocessed the 5' RACE reads via MiXCR and lists one record per CDR3 protein. The sample lists about 1.4 million distinct CDR3 sequences; roughly 59% were seen once. Every sample yielded at least 6.5 million isolated PBMCs. Germline V CDR1 and CDR2: SQVTM, ANQGSEA. This CDR3 is built from 17 residues. On this clonotype itself: The junction shows a germline mismatch at one end, possibly a read error.

Sequencing used blood. The chain carries TRBV29-1 and TRBJ2-5, with 10 bases fitting TRBD2. The origin of this receptor is a man aged 18-30 years in good health. The CDR3 loop reads CSVEGQPGTSEQETQYF. The CDR3, as DNA: TGCAGCGTCGAAGGCCAGCCGGGGACTAGCGAACAAGAGACCCAGTACTTC.